The source of this TCR beta chain is a study of blood T cells in healthy people across ages. Overall study results and limits: In long-lived donors, naive CD4+ cell counts and diversity exceeded those of aged donors.

Researchers collected about 10 milliliters of peripheral blood from every single donor. Researchers isolated at least 6 million PBMCs per sample. Primers used in a second PCR of roughly 6 to 12 cycles were a sample-barcoded 5' primer and a J-beta primer mix. Each sample provided no less than 2.5 million CDR3-containing paired-end reads. TCRdb re-called the 5' RACE reads with MiXCR, one entry per CDR3 protein. The table shows over 700,000 distinct CDR3 sequences, with about 55% occurring only once. This clonotype was seen more than once but under ten times. No antigen is known for it. Germline-derived CDR1 and CDR2 are SGHAT and FQNNGV. This CDR3 is 13 amino acids long.

The sequenced sample was blood. The sequence came from an elderly man in good health. V usage is TRBV11-2 and J usage is TRBJ2-7; 8 nucleotides align to TRBD2. Gene TRBJ2-5 matches the end of the DNA better, so the J call may be wrong. In nucleotides, the CDR3 is TGTGCCAGCAGCTCTGGACTAGCAGAGACCCAGTACTTC. Protein sequence: CASSSGLAETQYF.